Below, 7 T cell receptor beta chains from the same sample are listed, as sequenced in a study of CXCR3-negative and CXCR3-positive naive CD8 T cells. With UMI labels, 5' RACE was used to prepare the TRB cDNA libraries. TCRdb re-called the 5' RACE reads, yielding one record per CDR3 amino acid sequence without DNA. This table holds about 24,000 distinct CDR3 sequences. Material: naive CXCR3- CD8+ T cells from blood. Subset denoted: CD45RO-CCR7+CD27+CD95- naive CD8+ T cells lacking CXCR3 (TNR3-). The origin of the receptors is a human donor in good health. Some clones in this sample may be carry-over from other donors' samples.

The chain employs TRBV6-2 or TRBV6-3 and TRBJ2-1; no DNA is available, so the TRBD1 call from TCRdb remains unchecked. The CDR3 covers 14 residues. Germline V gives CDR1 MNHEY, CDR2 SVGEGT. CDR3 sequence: CASSQGSSYNEQFF.

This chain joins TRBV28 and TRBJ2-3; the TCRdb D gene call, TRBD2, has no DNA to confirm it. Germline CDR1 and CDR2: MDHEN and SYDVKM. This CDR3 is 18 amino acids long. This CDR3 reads CASSFRTSGGPSTDTQYF.

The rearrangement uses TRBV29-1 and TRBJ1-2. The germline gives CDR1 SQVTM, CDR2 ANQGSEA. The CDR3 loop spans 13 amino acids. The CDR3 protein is CSVEDRGDYGYTF.

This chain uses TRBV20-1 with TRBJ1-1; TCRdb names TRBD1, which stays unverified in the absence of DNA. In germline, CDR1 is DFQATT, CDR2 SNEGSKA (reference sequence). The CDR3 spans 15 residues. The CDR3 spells CSATGQGLINTEAFF.

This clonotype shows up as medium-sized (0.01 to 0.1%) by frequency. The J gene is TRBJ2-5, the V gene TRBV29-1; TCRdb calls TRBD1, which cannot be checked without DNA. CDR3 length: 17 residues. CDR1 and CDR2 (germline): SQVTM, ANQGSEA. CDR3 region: CSVEAGQGLTLQETQYF. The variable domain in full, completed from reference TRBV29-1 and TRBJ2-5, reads SAVISQKPSRDICQRGTSLTIQCQVDSQVTMMFWYRQQPGQSLTLIATANQGSEATYESGFVIDKFPISRPNLTFSTLTVSNMSPEDSSIYLCSVEAGQGLTLQETQYFGPGTRLLVL.

CDR3 loop: CSGQTGGSDGYTF. This chain uses TRBV29-1 with TRBJ1-2; TCRdb returns TRBD1, unconfirmable since there is no DNA. The CDR3 totals 13 residues. CDR1 is SQVTM, CDR2 ANQGSEA, per germline.

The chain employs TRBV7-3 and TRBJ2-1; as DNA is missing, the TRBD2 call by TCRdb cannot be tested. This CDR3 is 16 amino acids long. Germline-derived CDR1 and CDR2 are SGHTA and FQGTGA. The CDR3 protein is CASSPTTPTSINEQFF.